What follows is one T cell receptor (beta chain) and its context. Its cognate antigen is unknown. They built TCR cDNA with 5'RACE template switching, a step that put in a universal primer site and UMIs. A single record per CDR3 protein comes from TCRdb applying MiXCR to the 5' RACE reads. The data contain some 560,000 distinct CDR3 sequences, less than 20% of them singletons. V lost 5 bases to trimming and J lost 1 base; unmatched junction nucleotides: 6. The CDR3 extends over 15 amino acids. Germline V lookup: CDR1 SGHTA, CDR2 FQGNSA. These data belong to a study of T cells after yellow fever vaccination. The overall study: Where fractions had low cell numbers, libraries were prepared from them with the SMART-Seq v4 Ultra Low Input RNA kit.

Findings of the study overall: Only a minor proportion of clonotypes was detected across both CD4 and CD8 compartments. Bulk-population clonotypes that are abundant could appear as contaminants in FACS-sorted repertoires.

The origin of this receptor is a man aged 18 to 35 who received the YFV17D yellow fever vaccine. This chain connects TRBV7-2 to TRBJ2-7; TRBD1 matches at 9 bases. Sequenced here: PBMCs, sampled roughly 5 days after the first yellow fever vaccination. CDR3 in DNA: TGTGCCAGCAGCCCCGGGACAGGGTTTTCCTACGAGCAGTACTTC. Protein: CASSPGTGFSYEQYF.